This T cell receptor (beta chain) came from a study of cytotoxic CD8 clonotypes in ibrutinib-treated CLL. About the research overall: For this cohort, patients were some 12 relapsed/refractory and some 15 treatment-naive, while under 18 were IGHV unmutated. Samples averaged approximately 250,000 productive templates and roughly 86,000 productive rearrangements. General study findings and limits: An increase in clonality occurred at ibrutinib response, followed by a return toward baseline at progression. Clonality (at baseline) was higher than in age-matched healthy donors and tracked circulating CD8+ T-cell counts.

TCRdb keeps only in-frame clones here, not all; method: immunoSEQ multiplex PCR. The sample shows some 130,000 clones, under 90% of them seen only once. The CDR3 totals 15 residues. After removal of 3 bases from V and 7 bases from J, the junction contained 9 bases not matched to a gene. The germline V gene encodes CDR1 LNHDA and CDR2 SQIVND (reference sequence). To note about this clone: The antigen remains undetermined.

This chain connects TRBV19 to TRBJ2-7; 10 nucleotides line up with TRBD1. The sample in question was PBMCs, obtained after 24 months of ibrutinib treatment. This clonotype was obtained from a human donor with chronic lymphocytic leukemia. CDR3 coding DNA: TGTGCCAGTAGTATCGGGGACAGGGGATTTGGGGAGCAGTACTTC. Protein sequence: CASSIGDRGFGEQYF.